These 18 T cell receptor beta chains share one sample of origin, sequenced in a study of T cell clonality in common variable immunodeficiency. The assay was immunoSEQ multiplex PCR, and TCRdb's table has in-frame clones only and misses some. The sample is made up of approximately 50,000 clones, none counted only once. The material sequenced was peripheral blood mononuclear cells. These receptors all stem from a person aged 18 to 70 in good health.

Ten or more counts support this clone. The DNA read from the CDR3 is TGTGCCAGCACCCGGGGGGCCAACGTC. Amino acids: CASTRGANV. From start to end, the CDR3 is CASTRGANVLTF. The chain uses TRBV11-2 and TRBJ2-6; D is unresolved. The read ends 3 residues before the CDR3 terminus; that terminus is restored from the germline J gene. The CDR3 covers 12 residues. Looked up from germline, CDR1 is SGHAT and CDR2 is FQNNGV. V lost 7 bases, J lost 4 bases, and 5 bases lay in between.

This clone was picked up many times. The read ends 3 residues early relative to the CDR3; the germline J gene fills the gap. The chain uses TRBV5-1 and TRBJ1-4; 10 bases align to TRBD1. Trimming at V came to 4 bases and at J to 6 bases, leaving 6 bases not matched to a gene. Germline CDR1 reads SGHRS; CDR2 reads YFSETQ. There are 15 residues in the CDR3. CDR3 sequence reads: CASSGTGTGDEKLFF. The part of the CDR3 DNA that was read is TGCGCCAGCAGCGGCACCGGGACAGGGGATGAAAAA.

The sample holds many counts of this clone. The missing CDR3 end, 3 residues past where the read stops, is filled in from the germline J gene. The chain combines TRBV2 with TRBJ1-1; 9 bases are shared with TRBD1. The germline CDR1 and CDR2 sequences are SNHLY and FYNNEI. The ends lost 6 bases at V and 2 bases at J; junction bases unmatched: 4. The length of the CDR3 is 14 residues. The sequenced part of the CDR3 DNA is TGTGCCAGCAGGAGACAGGGGGGCAACACTGAA. Protein: CASRRQGGNTE. The whole CDR3 sequence is CASRRQGGNTEAFF.

Comments on this clone: The CDR3 is cut off 3 residues early in the read; its end comes from the germline J gene. The rearrangement uses TRBV6-2 or TRBV6-3 and TRBJ1-2; possibly TRBD1 for D (5 bases). The germline CDR1 and CDR2 sequences are MNHEY and SVGEGT. The CDR3 is made up of 14 amino acids. The sequenced part of the CDR3 DNA is TGTGCCAGCGGATTCTTCGACAGTGGCAATGAC. This gives the protein CASGFFDSGND. From start to end, the CDR3 is CASGFFDSGNDYTF.

In its sample, this clone ranks as medium-sized. The read halts 3 residues ahead of the CDR3 end, with the missing end drawn from the germline J gene. This rearrangement joins TRBV6-1 to TRBJ2-5; TRBD1 aligns across 11 bases. The V gene's germline CDR1 is MNHNS and CDR2 SASEGT. Trimming removed 2 bases from V and 5 bases from J; junction bases left unmatched: 7. CDR3 length: 16 residues. Incomplete CDR3 DNA: TGTGCCAGCAGTGAAATGGGAGGACAGGGGGCTGAGACC. Protein product: CASSEMGGQGAET. The CDR3 as a whole reads CASSEMGGQGAETQYF.

This clone was detected ten times or more. The read halts 3 residues ahead of the CDR3 end, with the missing end drawn from the germline J gene. The chain has TRBV19 and TRBJ1-2, with 7 bases lining up with TRBD1. The CDR3 runs 14 residues. Trimming at V came to 4 bases and at J to 7 bases, leaving 9 bases not matched to a gene. Germline lookup yields CDR1 LNHDA and CDR2 SQIVND (reference sequence). Here the CDR3 reads CASSTRGGRAGYTF. The covered CDR3 bases are TGTGCCAGTAGTACCCGAGGGGGCAGGGCTGGC.

This clone was recorded many times. The read ends 3 residues shy of where the CDR3 ends; the end is completed using the germline J gene. The rearrangement joins TRBV14 to TRBJ1-1; D might be TRBD1 (6 bases). The CDR3 extends over 14 amino acids. V lost 4 bases and J 3 bases, leaving 12 bases between the germline ends. Per the germline V gene, CDR1 is SGHDN and CDR2 is FVKESK. Partial CDR3 DNA: TGTGCCAGCAGCCCTTGGGACAAGGACACTGAA. Protein sequence: CASSPWDKDTE. The entire CDR3 protein is CASSPWDKDTEAFF.

In its sample, this clone was seen many times. The read stops 3 residues short of the end of the CDR3; the missing end is completed from the germline J gene. The chain joins TRBV6-1 to TRBJ1-1; D is possibly TRBD1 (5 bases). Germline lookup yields CDR1 MNHNS and CDR2 SASEGT. Trimming stripped 1 base from V and 0 bases from J, with 9 bases between. This CDR3 has 15 residues. The covered CDR3 bases are TGTGCCAGCAGTGAAGATCTGGGGCTGAACACTGAA. Translating it yields CASSEDLGLNTE. The full CDR3 is CASSEDLGLNTEAFF.

This clone was observed many times. The read is 3 residues too short to cover the CDR3 end, so that end is filled in from the germline J gene. J is TRBJ2-2 and V is TRBV5-1; TRBD1 matches at 7 bases. The CDR3 covers 20 residues. Germline CDR1 and CDR2: SGHRS and YFSETQ. Partial CDR3 DNA: TGCGCCAGCGGCAAGGGGTCAGGGGGAACTCTATTTACTGGGGCCAACGTG. Translating it yields CASGKGSGGTLFTGANV. The whole CDR3 sequence reads CASGKGSGGTLFTGANVLFF.

This clone has at least ten counts. The CDR3 DNA, read in part, is TGTGCCAGTAGATTCGAAGGGGGTAAGAATTCACCC. Its translation is CASRFEGGKNSP. The whole CDR3 region reads CASRFEGGKNSPLHF. The V gene is TRBV19, the J gene TRBJ1-6, with a weak D call TRBD1 (6 bases). Read data end 3 residues before the CDR3 end; the end is taken from the germline J gene. The CDR3 has 15 amino acids. CDR1 LNHDA and CDR2 SQIVND come from the germline V gene (reference sequence). V was pared by 6 bases and J by 7 bases, with 16 bases between.

In its sample, this clone was seen many times. The read ends 3 residues shy of where the CDR3 ends; the end is completed using the germline J gene. The rearrangement joins TRBV7-2 to TRBJ2-1; tentative D call: TRBD1 (7 bases). Germline-derived CDR1 and CDR2 are SGHTA and FQGNSA. Between the trimmed V and J ends, which lost 3 bases and 2 bases, there was a span of 11 bases. The CDR3 totals 15 residues. Here the CDR3 reads CASSLTGRTYNEQFF. The covered CDR3 bases are TGTGCCAGCAGCTTGACAGGGAGGACCTACAATGAG.

The table lists this clone with many counts. The CDR3 end is not reached by the read, which stops 3 residues before it; the germline J gene fills it in. The chain has TRBV10-2 and TRBJ2-5, with D possibly matching TRBD1 (5 bases). V lost 4 bases to trimming and J lost 7 bases, with 16 bases between them. This CDR3 has 14 residues. The germline gives CDR1 WSHSY, CDR2 SAAADI. CDR3 sequence reads: CASSGVRRVGTQYF. The CDR3 DNA, read in part, is TGCGCCAGCAGTGGGGTTCGCAGGGTGGGGACC.

There are many counts of this clone. Coverage ceases 3 residues before the CDR3 finishes, and the germline J gene fills in the end. The V and J genes are TRBV18 and TRBJ2-5, with D perhaps TRBD1 (6 bases). Germline assignment: CDR1 KGHSH and CDR2 LQKENI. The CDR3 sequence is 18 residues long. V lost 5 bases to trimming and J lost 1 base, with 23 bases between them. The covered CDR3 bases are TGTGCCAGCTCATTAGCCTCGGGGATGCAGGGGTTCCAAGAGACC. Protein sequence: CASSLASGMQGFQET. The full CDR3 protein reads CASSLASGMQGFQETQYF.

This clone occurred a few times. The read is 3 residues too short to cover the CDR3 end, so that end is filled in from the germline J gene. The chain couples TRBV11-2 to TRBJ2-5; weak D call: TRBD1 (6 bases). CDR1 is SGHAT, CDR2 FQNNGV, per germline. The CDR3 has 15 amino acids. V was shortened by 5 bases and J by 3 bases, with 16 bases between the two germline ends. The CDR3 sequence: CASSPGGRGEETQYF. CDR3 bases read: TGTGCCAGCAGCCCCGGTGGCAGGGGAGAAGAGACC.

A remark on this clone: Compared with germline, one end of the junction differs, possibly owing to a read error. Read data end 3 residues before the CDR3 end; the end is taken from the germline J gene. J is TRBJ1-3 and V is TRBV19; weak D call: TRBD1 (5 bases). CDR3 length: 13 residues. CDR1 is LNHDA and CDR2 is SQIVND in the germline V gene (reference sequence). The sequenced CDR3 bases are TGTGCCAGTAGTATGGAAAGGGGAAACACA. Its translation: CASSMERGNT. The full-length CDR3 reads as CASSMERGNTIYF.

In this sample, this clone turned up many times. CDR3 DNA (partial): TGTGCCAGCAGCCGGCTTGGAGGGGAGGTGGAGACC. Translation: CASSRLGGEVET. From start to end, the CDR3 is CASSRLGGEVETQYF. The V and J genes are TRBV12-3 or TRBV12-4 and TRBJ2-5; D may be TRBD2 (6 bases). The read comes to an end 3 residues before the CDR3 does, leaving the germline J gene to fill in the end. The CDR3 covers 15 residues. Trimming cost V 6 bases and J 5 bases, with 19 bases left between them.

This clone was observed many times. The DNA ends 3 residues before the CDR3 does, and the rest of the CDR3 is filled in from the germline J gene. The chain carries TRBV7-9 and TRBJ1-4; TRBD1 agrees at 7 bases. The V and J ends lost 4 bases and 4 bases, in that order; junction bases with no gene match: 3. CDR3 size: 14 residues. Germline V gene sequence: CDR1 SEHNR, CDR2 FQNEAQ (reference sequence). CDR3 bases read: TGTGCCAGCAGCTCGACAGGGCTTAATGAAAAA. As protein: CASSSTGLNEK. The CDR3 in its entirety is CASSSTGLNEKLFF.

This clone came up many times. From the germline J gene comes the end of the CDR3, since the read stops 3 residues before it. The V call is TRBV20-1, the J call TRBJ2-6; weak D call: TRBD2 (6 bases). Trimming removed 5 bases from V and 0 bases from J, with 17 bases in between. CDR3 length equals 17 residues. Germline V gene lookup returns CDR1 DFQATT and CDR2 SNEGSKA (reference sequence). CDR3 DNA, as far as it was read: TGCAGTGCTTTTCCGGGACTCGGCGCCTCTGGGGCCAACGTC. It yields the protein CSAFPGLGASGANV. The complete CDR3 reads CSAFPGLGASGANVLTF.